One and the same sample provided the 30 T cell receptor beta chains below, sequenced in a study of immune evolution from preneoplasia to lung adenocarcinoma (dated by TCRdb to about 2021). Library prep was done by the immunoSEQ multiplex PCR assay. In TCRdb, the immuneACCESS table is reduced to in-frame sequences with V and J assigned. These tables do not hold every clone; where another copy was compared, an unresolved V gene accounts for under half, and the others remain unexplained. This sample comprises about 6,000 clones, roughly 85% of them detected only once. The ten largest make up 5.5% to 7.5% of the sample. The sample comprised FFPE minimally invasive lung adenocarcinoma tissue. The cell subset or site label, as the study defines it: micro-invasive lung adenocarcinoma (MIA). Receptor source: a person aged 50-70 years with lung adenocarcinoma.

This chain links TRBV10-3 with TRBJ1-2, with D uncertain. V was clipped by 4 bases and J by 4 bases, with 19 bases between them. From germline, CDR1 is ENHRY and CDR2 SYGVKD. The CDR3 length is 16 residues. CDR3 coding DNA: TGTGCCATCAGTGGGGCAGACTACCTTTCTGGCTATGGCTACACCTTC. Its translation is CAISGADYLSGYGYTF.

The chain has TRBV27 and TRBJ2-1; a possible D gene is TRBD1 (6 bases). V shed 2 bases and J shed 7 bases, with 12 bases lying between them. CDR1 and CDR2 from the germline V gene are MNHEY and SMNVEV (reference sequence). This CDR3 has 14 residues. This CDR3 reads CASSLQGSVNEQFF. As DNA, the CDR3 is TGTGCCAGCAGTTTACAGGGGAGTGTGAATGAGCAGTTCTTC.

This clone was observed a single time. The same CDR3 arises from other DNA sequences in this sample as well. The chain joins TRBV7-8 to TRBJ2-3; weak D call: TRBD2 (6 bases). Germline V gene lookup returns CDR1 SGHVS and CDR2 FQNEAQ. V lost 5 bases and J lost 7, with 25 bases in between. This CDR3 is built from 17 residues. CDR3 residues: CASSLTLVTGALNTQYF. CDR3 coding DNA: TGTGCCAGCAGCCTCACCTTGGTGACGGGAGCATTAAATACGCAGTATTTT.

The rearrangement links TRBV5-1 to TRBJ2-3; 11 bases align to TRBD2. The CDR3 is made up of 15 amino acids. V was clipped by 2 bases and J by 4 bases; unmatched bases: 3. Per germline, CDR1 SGHRS and CDR2 YFSETQ. This CDR3 reads CASSFSGGGSDTQYF. In nucleotides, the CDR3 is TGCGCCAGCAGCTTTAGCGGGGGGGGGTCAGATACGCAGTATTTT.

The genes are TRBV13 and TRBJ2-4; tentative D call: TRBD2 (6 bases). Per germline, CDR1 PRHDT and CDR2 FYEKMQ (reference sequence). The CDR3 contains 13 residues. Deletions cut 3 bases from V and 8 bases from J, with 11 bases between. The CDR3 DNA is TGTGCCAGCAGCTTTTACGGGGAGGACATTCAGTACTTC. This translates into CASSFYGEDIQYF.

The chain links TRBV6-6 to TRBJ2-7; 7 bases fit TRBD1. The ends lost 0 bases at V and 4 bases at J; junction bases unmatched: 3. Looked up from germline, CDR1 is MNHNY and CDR2 is SVGAGI (reference sequence). The CDR3 contains 14 residues. This chain's CDR3 is CASSYSDREYEQYF. The CDR3 nucleotides are TGTGCCAGCAGTTACTCCGACAGGGAGTACGAGCAGTACTTC.

J is TRBJ2-3 and V is TRBV30; perhaps TRBD1 as D (8 bases). The V end lost 0 bases, the J end lost 6 bases, and 13 bases lay between the germline ends. The V gene's germline CDR1 is GTSNPN and CDR2 SVGIG (reference sequence). CDR3 length: 14 residues. The CDR3 sequence is CAWSVGQGGDTQYF. The CDR3 DNA follows: TGTGCCTGGAGTGTTGGACAGGGAGGGGATACGCAGTATTTT.

This chain joins TRBV7-2 and TRBJ2-3; the match to TRBD1 covers 7 bases. This CDR3 comprises 13 residues. The germline CDR1 and CDR2 sequences are SGHTA and FQGNSA. V gave up 4 bases and J gave up 4 bases; unmatched junction bases: 2. The CDR3 DNA is TGTGCCAGCAGCTCCAGGGGGTCAGATACGCAGTATTTT. This sequence encodes CASSSRGSDTQYF.

The rearrangement links TRBV29-1 to TRBJ1-2; 10 nucleotides match TRBD1. Germline V gives CDR1 SQVTM, CDR2 ANQGSEA. The V and J ends lost 5 bases and 9 bases, in that order; junction bases with no gene match: 9. The CDR3 has 13 residues. The CDR3 sequence: CSVTIGTGESYTF. The DNA of the CDR3 is TGCAGCGTTACAATCGGGACAGGGGAGAGCTACACCTTC. Filled out from reference TRBV29-1 and TRBJ1-2, the complete variable domain reads SAVISQKPSRDICQRGTSLTIQCQVDSQVTMMFWYRQQPGQSLTLIATANQGSEATYESGFVIDKFPISRPNLTFSTLTVSNMSPEDSSIYLCSVTIGTGESYTFGSGTRLTVV.

DNA of the CDR3: TGTGCCAGCAGCCCAGGACTGGGGCAGGCTGAAAAACTGTTTTTT. Translation gives CASSPGLGQAEKLFF. The chain couples TRBV9 to TRBJ1-4, with D possibly being TRBD1 (5 bases). V was clipped by 4 bases and J by 7 bases, with 17 bases between them. This CDR3 is 15 amino acids long. In germline, CDR1 is SGDLS, CDR2 YYNGEE.

The chain joins TRBV5-4 to TRBJ2-7; 10 bases agree with TRBD1. Looked up from germline, CDR1 is SGHNT and CDR2 is YYREEE (reference sequence). V trimming: 4 bases; J trimming: 6 bases; junction bases outside the gene matches: 7. The CDR3 has 14 amino acids. The CDR3 region has the DNA TGTGCCAGCAGCCGGGGACAGGGGAAAGTCGAGCAGTACTTC. Translated, it gives CASSRGQGKVEQYF.

V gene TRBV11-1 combines with J gene TRBJ1-1; D not resolved. The length of the CDR3 is 13 residues. Germline CDR1 SGHAT, CDR2 FQDESV (reference sequence). The ends were cut back, 5 bases at V and 8 bases at J, with 15 bases in the middle. The CDR3 spells CASSVGPRLEAFF. CDR3 DNA: TGTGCCAGCAGCGTGGGTCCACGCCTCGAAGCTTTCTTT.

This clone has a single count. V usage is TRBV10-3 and J usage is TRBJ2-5; perhaps D is TRBD1 or TRBD2 (5 bases each). This CDR3 is built from 16 residues. Trimming pared 2 bases from V and 1 base from J, leaving 14 bases between. Germline assignment: CDR1 ENHRY and CDR2 SYGVKD. The chain's CDR3 is CAISEAFGTLQETQYF. The CDR3 nucleotides read TGTGCCATCAGTGAGGCATTCGGGACGCTCCAAGAGACCCAGTACTTC.

This chain uses TRBV6-6 with TRBJ1-5; D not certain. CDR1 and CDR2 (germline): MNHNY, SVGAGI (reference sequence). The CDR3 is made up of 15 amino acids. With 2 bases removed from V and 0 bases from J, the gap between germline ends came to 8 bases. In DNA, the CDR3 is TGTGCCAGCAGTTACGAGGCACTTAGCAATCAGCCCCAGCATTTT. The encoded protein is CASSYEALSNQPQHF.

V gene TRBV11-2 combines with J gene TRBJ2-7; the match to TRBD1 covers 9 bases. J gave up 3 bases and V 2 bases, and 5 bases lay outside the gene matches. CDR1 is SGHAT, CDR2 FQNNGV, per germline. This CDR3 is built from 15 residues. This chain's CDR3 is CASSLRGTGNYEQYF. The CDR3 region has the DNA TGTGCCAGCAGCTTAAGGGGGACAGGGAACTACGAGCAGTACTTC.

By share of the sample, this clone is large. The rearrangement links TRBV7-2 to TRBJ2-7; D gene unclear. Trimming left V 1 base short and J 3 bases short, with 1 base between. This CDR3 contains 11 residues. Germline V gene sequence: CDR1 SGHTA, CDR2 FQGNSA. The chain's CDR3 is CASSLDYEQYF. CDR3 nucleotide sequence: TGTGCCAGCAGCTTAGACTACGAGCAGTACTTC. Using reference TRBV7-2 and TRBJ2-7 for the parts outside the CDR3, the full variable domain is GAGVSQSPSNKVTEKGKDVELRCDPISGHTALYWYRQSLGQGLEFLIYFQGNSAPDKSGLPSDRFSAERTGGSVSTLTIQRTQQEDSAVYLCASSLDYEQYFGPGTRLTVT.

V is TRBV7-9 and J is TRBJ2-3, with 13 nucleotides matching TRBD2. CDR3 length equals 16 residues. V shed 5 bases, J shed 5 bases, and the junction held 7 bases outside the gene matches. Germline CDR1 reads SEHNR; CDR2 reads FQNEAQ (reference sequence). CDR3 coding DNA: TGTGCCAGCAGCCCAGGGACTAGCGGGATCATAGATACGCAGTATTTT. Residues: CASSPGTSGIIDTQYF.

V gene TRBV6-1 combines with J gene TRBJ1-2; TRBD1 aligns across 7 bases. The CDR3 is 16 residues long. Germline V lookup: CDR1 MNHNS, CDR2 SASEGT. The V and J ends lost 4 bases and 3 bases, in that order; junction bases with no gene match: 11. CDR3 residues: CASSARPGQKYYGYTF. In DNA, the CDR3 is TGTGCCAGCAGTGCAAGACCGGGACAGAAGTACTATGGCTACACCTTC.

The V and J genes are TRBV6-1 and TRBJ1-4, with D tentatively TRBD1 (6 bases). The V end was cut by 4 bases, the J end by 5 bases, with 11 bases between. Germline values: CDR1 MNHNS, CDR2 SASEGT. The CDR3 contains 14 residues. CDR3 DNA: TGTGCCAGCAGTGTGGGGCAGGGGAATGAAAAACTGTTTTTT. The encoded protein is CASSVGQGNEKLFF.

The rearrangement links TRBV27 to TRBJ2-7, with 9 bases that match TRBD1. Germline CDR1 and CDR2: MNHEY and SMNVEV (reference sequence). CDR3 size: 15 residues. V shed 0 bases, J shed 9 bases, and the junction held 9 bases outside the gene matches. CDR3 coding DNA: TGTGCCAGCAGTTTATCTTGGACAGGGGATTTTGTGCAGTACTTC. Translating it yields CASSLSWTGDFVQYF.

The chain employs TRBV6-6 and TRBJ2-4; 7 bases fit TRBD2. V lost 5 bases and J lost 0; bases outside the gene matches: 4. CDR1 is MNHNY and CDR2 is SVGAGI in the germline V gene (reference sequence). The CDR3 consists of 15 residues. The CDR3 region has the DNA TGTGCCAGCAGTCCTAGCGGCCTAGCCAAAAACATTCAGTACTTC. This gives the protein CASSPSGLAKNIQYF.

The CDR3 loop reads CASSKVRKYYEQYF. Here the CDR3 DNA reads TGTGCCAGCAGCAAAGTCCGGAAGTACTACGAGCAGTACTTC. The chain combines TRBV21-1 with TRBJ2-7. TRBV21-1 is a pseudogene segment. The CDR3 is made up of 14 amino acids.

The chain carries TRBV11-2 and TRBJ2-6; possibly TRBD2 for D (5 bases). Deletions cut 5 bases from V and 0 bases from J, with 8 bases between. Germline V gene lookup returns CDR1 SGHAT and CDR2 FQNNGV. The CDR3 is made up of 15 amino acids. The CDR3 coding sequence is TGTGCCAGCAGCCCCGGGGTCTCTGGGGCCAACGTCCTGACTTTC. It translates to CASSPGVSGANVLTF.

The CDR3 region has the DNA TGTGCCACCAGCAGAGATCGGGGGCCTCAGGAAAAACTGTTTTTT. This translates into CATSRDRGPQEKLFF. The chain joins TRBV15 to TRBJ1-4, with D possibly matching TRBD1 (6 bases). This CDR3 is built from 15 residues. The V end lost 0 bases, the J end lost 8 bases, and 13 bases lay between the germline ends. CDR1 is LNHNV and CDR2 is YYDKDF in the germline V gene (reference sequence).

The chain couples TRBV5-1 to TRBJ1-2; tentatively, D is TRBD1 (6 bases). This CDR3 comprises 17 residues. CDR1 is SGHRS, CDR2 YFSETQ, per germline. The V end was cut by 1 base, the J end by 6 bases, with 22 bases between. The CDR3 is CASSLSQLGGGEDGYTF. The CDR3 nucleotides are TGCGCCAGCAGCTTGAGCCAGCTTGGCGGGGGCGAGGATGGCTACACCTTC.

The chain combines TRBV27 with TRBJ2-7; tentatively, D is TRBD2 (5 bases). Germline assignment: CDR1 MNHEY and CDR2 SMNVEV (reference sequence). The CDR3 loop spans 15 amino acids. V shed 5 bases and J shed 3 bases, with 17 bases lying between them. CDR3 sequence reads: CASSPRPDLYYEQYF. In nucleotides, the CDR3 is TGTGCCAGCAGTCCCAGACCGGACTTATACTACGAGCAGTACTTC.

The chain joins TRBV11-1 to TRBJ1-1, with TRBD1 identical over 11 bases. The CDR3 has 16 amino acids. V lost 5 bases and J lost 5; bases outside the gene matches: 10. The V gene's germline CDR1 is SGHAT and CDR2 FQDESV (reference sequence). CDR3: CASSRGTGGGMTEAFF. CDR3 coding DNA: TGTGCCAGCAGCCGCGGGACAGGGGGTGGAATGACTGAAGCTTTCTTT. Drawing the rest from reference TRBV11-1 and TRBJ1-1, the complete variable domain is EAEVAQSPRYKITEKSQAVAFWCDPISGHATLYWYRQILGQGPELLVQFQDESVVDDSQLPKDRFSAERLKGVDSTLKIQPAELGDSAMYLCASSRGTGGGMTEAFFGQGTRLTVV.

The chain recombines TRBV5-1 with TRBJ1-2, with a possible D match to TRBD1 (6 bases). Germline CDR1 and CDR2: SGHRS and YFSETQ. The CDR3 has 14 amino acids. The V end lost 4 bases, the J end lost 4 bases, and 14 bases lay between the germline ends. CDR3 in amino acids: CASSAYRDPYGYTF. The CDR3 bases are TGCGCCAGCAGCGCCTACAGGGATCCCTATGGCTACACCTTC.

This chain joins TRBV11-2 and TRBJ2-5, with 9 positions matching TRBD1. V dropped 3 bases and J dropped 4; count of bases not matched to a gene: 0. Germline values: CDR1 SGHAT, CDR2 FQNNGV. This CDR3 contains 13 residues. The CDR3 loop reads CASSLGQGETQYF. The DNA for the CDR3 is TGTGCCAGCAGCTTGGGACAGGGAGAGACCCAGTACTTC.

The chain couples TRBV7-8 to TRBJ1-3, with D hard to call. Trimming shortened V by 5 bases and J by 0 bases, and 5 bases separated the two germline ends. The CDR3 totals 13 residues. Per germline, CDR1 SGHVS and CDR2 FQNEAQ. Here the CDR3 reads CASSLSSGNTIYF. In nucleotides, the CDR3 is TGTGCCAGCAGCCTAAGCTCTGGAAACACCATATATTTT.